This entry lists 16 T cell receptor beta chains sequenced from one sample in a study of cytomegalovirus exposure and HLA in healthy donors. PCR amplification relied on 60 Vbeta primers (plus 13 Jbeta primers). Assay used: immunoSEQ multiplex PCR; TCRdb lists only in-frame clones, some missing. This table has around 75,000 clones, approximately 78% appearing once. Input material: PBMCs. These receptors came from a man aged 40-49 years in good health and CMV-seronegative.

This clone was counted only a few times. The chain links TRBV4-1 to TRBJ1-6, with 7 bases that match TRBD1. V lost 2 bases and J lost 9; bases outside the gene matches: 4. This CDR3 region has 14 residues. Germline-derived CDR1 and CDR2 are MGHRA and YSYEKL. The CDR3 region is CASSQQGVPSPLHF. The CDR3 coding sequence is TGCGCCAGCAGCCAACAGGGGGTTCCTTCACCCCTCCACTTT.

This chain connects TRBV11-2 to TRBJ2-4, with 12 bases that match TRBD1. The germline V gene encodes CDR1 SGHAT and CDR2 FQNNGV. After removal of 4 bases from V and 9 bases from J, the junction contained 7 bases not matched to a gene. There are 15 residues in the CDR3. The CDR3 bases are TGTGCCAGCAGCTCCGGGACAGGGGGCGAATTCATTCAGTACTTC. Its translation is CASSSGTGGEFIQYF.

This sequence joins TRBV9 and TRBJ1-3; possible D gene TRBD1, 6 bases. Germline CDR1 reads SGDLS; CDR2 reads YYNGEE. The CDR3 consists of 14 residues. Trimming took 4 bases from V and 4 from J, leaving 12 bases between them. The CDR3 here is CASSPRDIGNTIYF. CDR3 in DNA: TGTGCCAGCAGCCCAAGGGACATAGGAAACACCATATATTTT.

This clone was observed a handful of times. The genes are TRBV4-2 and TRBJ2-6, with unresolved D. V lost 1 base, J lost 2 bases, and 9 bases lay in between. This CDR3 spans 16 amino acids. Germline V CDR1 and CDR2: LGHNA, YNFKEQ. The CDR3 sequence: CASSQAVSAGANVLTF. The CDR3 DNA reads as TGTGCCAGCAGCCAAGCGGTTTCTGCTGGGGCCAACGTCCTGACTTTC.

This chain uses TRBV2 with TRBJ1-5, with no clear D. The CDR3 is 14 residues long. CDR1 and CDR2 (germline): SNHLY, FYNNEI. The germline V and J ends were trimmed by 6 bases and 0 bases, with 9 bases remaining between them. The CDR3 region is CASRIDNSNQPQHF. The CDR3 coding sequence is TGTGCCAGCAGGATTGACAATAGCAATCAGCCCCAGCATTTT.

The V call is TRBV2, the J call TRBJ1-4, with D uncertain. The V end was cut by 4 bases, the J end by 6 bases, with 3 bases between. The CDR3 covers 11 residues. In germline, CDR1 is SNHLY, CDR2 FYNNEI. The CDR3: CASSVYEKLFF. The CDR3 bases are TGTGCCAGCAGTGTATATGAAAAACTGTTTTTT.

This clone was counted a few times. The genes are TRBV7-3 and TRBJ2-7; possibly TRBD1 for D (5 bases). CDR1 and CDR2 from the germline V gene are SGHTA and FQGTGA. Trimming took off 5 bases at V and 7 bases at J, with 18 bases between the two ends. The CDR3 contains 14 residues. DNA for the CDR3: TGTGCCAGCAGCCCAACAGGCCTAGACAGTGAGCAGTACTTC. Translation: CASSPTGLDSEQYF.

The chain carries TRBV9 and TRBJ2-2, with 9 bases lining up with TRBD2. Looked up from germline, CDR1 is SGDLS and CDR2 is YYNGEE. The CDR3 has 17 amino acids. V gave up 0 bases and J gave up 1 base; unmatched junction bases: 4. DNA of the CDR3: TGTGCCAGCAGCGTAGCGGGTAGCGGGGGGAACACCGGGGAGCTGTTTTTT. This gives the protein CASSVAGSGGNTGELFF.

DNA of the CDR3: TGTGCCAGCAGCCCCCGGCAGGGCTTCTCTGAAGCTTTCTTT. This sequence encodes CASSPRQGFSEAFF. This sequence joins TRBV14 and TRBJ1-1; D is possibly TRBD1 (5 bases). This CDR3 is built from 14 residues. Trimming removed 4 bases from V and 6 bases from J, with 15 bases in between. CDR1 is SGHDN, CDR2 FVKESK, per germline.

CDR3 sequence reads: CASQGAHNEQFF. CDR3 nucleotide sequence: TGTGCCAGTCAGGGGGCTCACAATGAGCAGTTCTTC. The V call is TRBV28, the J call TRBJ2-1, with 8 bases that match TRBD1. The CDR3 length is 12 residues. Germline CDR1 and CDR2: MDHEN and SYDVKM. J lost 5 bases, V lost 9 bases, and 3 bases had no gene match.

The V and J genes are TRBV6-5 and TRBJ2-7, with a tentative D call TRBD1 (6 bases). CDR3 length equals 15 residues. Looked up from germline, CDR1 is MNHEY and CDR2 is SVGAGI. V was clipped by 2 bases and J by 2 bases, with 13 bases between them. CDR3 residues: CASSYKGVYPYEQYF. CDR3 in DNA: TGTGCCAGCAGTTACAAGGGGGTCTACCCCTACGAGCAGTACTTC.

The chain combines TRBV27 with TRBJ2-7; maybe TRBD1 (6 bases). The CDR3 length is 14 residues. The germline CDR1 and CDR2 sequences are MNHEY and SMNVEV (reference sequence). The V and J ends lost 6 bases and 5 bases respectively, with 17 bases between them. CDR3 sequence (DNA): TGTGCCAGCAGGTCCCTTTCCAGGGGCCACGAGCAGTACTTC. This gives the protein CASRSLSRGHEQYF.

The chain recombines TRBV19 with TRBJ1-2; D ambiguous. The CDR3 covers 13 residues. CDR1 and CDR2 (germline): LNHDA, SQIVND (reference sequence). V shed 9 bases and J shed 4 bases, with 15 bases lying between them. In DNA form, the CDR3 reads TGTGCCAGCAGCGAGGCAGATAGCTATGGCTACACCTTC. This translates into CASSEADSYGYTF.

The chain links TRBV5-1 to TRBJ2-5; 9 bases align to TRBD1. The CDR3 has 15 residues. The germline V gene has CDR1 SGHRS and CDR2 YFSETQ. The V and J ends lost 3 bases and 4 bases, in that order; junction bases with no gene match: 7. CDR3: CASSSQQGAGETQYF. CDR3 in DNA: TGCGCCAGCAGCTCACAACAGGGGGCAGGAGAGACCCAGTACTTC. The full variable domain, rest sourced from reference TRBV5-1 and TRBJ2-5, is KAGVTQTPRYLIKTRGQQVTLSCSPISGHRSVSWYQQTPGQGLQFLFEYFSETQRNKGNFPGRFSGRQFSNSRSEMNVSTLELGDSALYLCASSSQQGAGETQYFGPGTRLLVL.

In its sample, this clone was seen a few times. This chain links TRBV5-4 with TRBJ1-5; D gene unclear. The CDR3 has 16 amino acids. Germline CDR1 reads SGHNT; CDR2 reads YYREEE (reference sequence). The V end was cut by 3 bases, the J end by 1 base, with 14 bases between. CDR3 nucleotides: TGTGCCAGCAGCTCCGGAGGCACAGCCAGCAATCAGCCCCAGCATTTT. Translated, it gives CASSSGGTASNQPQHF.

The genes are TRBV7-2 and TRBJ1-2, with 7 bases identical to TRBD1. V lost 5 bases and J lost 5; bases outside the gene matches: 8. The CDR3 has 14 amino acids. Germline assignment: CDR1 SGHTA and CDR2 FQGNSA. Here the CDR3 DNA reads TGTGCCAGCAGCCCGGACAGGACGTCATATGGCTACACCTTC. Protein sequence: CASSPDRTSYGYTF.